This TCR beta chain comes out of a study of blood T cell repertoires in COVID-19. In the study overall: The study drew acute and convalescent COVID-19 samples from the United States, Italy and Spain. T cells, B-cell-depleted T cells, or PBMCs supplied cDNA or gDNA.

Authors' analysis steps: Researchers report that nucleated cell counts were estimated from reference gene primer amplification. TCRdb's table, derived via immunoSEQ multiplex PCR, lists solely in-frame clones and lacks some. The V and J calls and clone size come from that table; D and trimming were worked out from the DNA. The sample lists more than 70,000 clones, roughly 88% occurring once. The V segment lost 2 bases and the J segment 8 bases; nucleotides outside the gene matches: 11. This CDR3 spans 16 amino acids. The source material was peripheral blood. The chain couples TRBV5-3 to TRBJ1-4; 8 nucleotides match TRBD1. TRBV5-3 carries the ORF label, with uncertain function. The receptor's source is a man aged 50 or older with active COVID-19. DNA of the CDR3: TGTGCCAGAAGCTTTTGGCGACAGGGGCGAGAGGAAAAACTGTTTTTT. Amino acids: CARSFWRQGREEKLFF.